Shown below are 2 T cell receptor beta chains from a single sample sequenced in a study of regulatory T cells in long-lasting Graves disease. HTBI primers from iRepertoire and Arm-PCR of CDR3 regions yielded the TCR beta libraries. TCRdb used MiXCR to reprocess the multiplex PCR reads, holding one entry per CDR3 protein. The sample holds about 400,000 distinct CDR3 sequences, around a sixth seen once. Specified time point: newly diagnosed GD, antithyroid drugs for less than 3 months. From PBMCs, RNA was extracted and then used to make the TCR library. The sample consisted of peripheral blood mononuclear cells (PBMCs), taken at new diagnosis, from a patient treated with antithyroid drugs. All receptors come from a female donor with Graves disease.

This clonotype was counted many times. This chain joins TRBV28 and TRBJ2-3; possibly TRBD2 for D (5 bases). V lost 1 base to trimming and J lost 5 bases, with 16 bases between them. This CDR3 has 16 residues. CDR1 is MDHEN, CDR2 SYDVKM, per germline. The CDR3 DNA sequence: TGTGCCAGCAGTTTATTACGGGGAGAGAGGAGAGATACGCAGTATTTT. Its protein product is CASSLLRGERRDTQYF.

This clonotype has ten or more counts. This rearrangement joins TRBV20-1 to TRBJ1-2; D might be TRBD1 (6 bases). Germline assignment: CDR1 DFQATT and CDR2 SNEGSKA (reference sequence). The germline V and J ends were trimmed by 5 bases and 2 bases, with 15 bases remaining between them. This CDR3 comprises 14 residues. For the CDR3, the DNA is TGCAGTGCTCCGGGGCAGGGGAGCAACTATGGCTACACCTTC. Amino acids: CSAPGQGSNYGYTF.